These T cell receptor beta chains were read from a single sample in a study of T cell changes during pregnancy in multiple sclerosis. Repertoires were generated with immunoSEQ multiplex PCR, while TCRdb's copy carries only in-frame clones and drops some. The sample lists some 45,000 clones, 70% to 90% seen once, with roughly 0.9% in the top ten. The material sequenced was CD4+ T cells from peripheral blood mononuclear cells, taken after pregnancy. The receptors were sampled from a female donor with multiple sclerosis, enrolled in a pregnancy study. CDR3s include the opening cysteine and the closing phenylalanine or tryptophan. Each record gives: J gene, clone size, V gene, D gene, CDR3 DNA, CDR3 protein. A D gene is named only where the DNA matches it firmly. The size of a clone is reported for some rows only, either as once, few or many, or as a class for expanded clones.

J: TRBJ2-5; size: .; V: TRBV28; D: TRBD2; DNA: TGTGCCAGCAGTTCCGGGGAGGGGGAGACCCAGTACTTC; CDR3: CASSSGEGETQYF
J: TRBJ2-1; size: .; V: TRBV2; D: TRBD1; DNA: TGTGCCAGCAGTATGATAATACAGGGGGATGAGCAGTTCTTC; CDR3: CASSMIIQGDEQFF
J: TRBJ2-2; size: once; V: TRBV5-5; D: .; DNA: TGTGCCAGCAGCTTGGGACTAGCGAACACCGGGGAGCTGTTTTTT; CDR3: CASSLGLANTGELFF
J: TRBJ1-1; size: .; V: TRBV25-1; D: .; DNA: TGTGCCAGCAGTGCCCAACCGGCGAGAGGCACTGAAGCTTTCTTT; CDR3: CASSAQPARGTEAFF
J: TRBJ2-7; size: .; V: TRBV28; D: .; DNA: TGTGCCAGCACCACGGGTCCTGAGTCGGACACCTACGAGCAGTACTTC; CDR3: CASTTGPESDTYEQYF
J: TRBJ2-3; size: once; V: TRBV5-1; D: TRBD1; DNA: TGCGCCAGCAGTGTTCGGACAGGGTCAGATACGCAGTATTTT; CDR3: CASSVRTGSDTQYF
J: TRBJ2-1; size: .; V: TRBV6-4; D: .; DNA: TGTGCCAGCAGTGACTCTGGGCCGCCGGGGAATGAGCAGTTCTTC; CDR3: CASSDSGPPGNEQFF
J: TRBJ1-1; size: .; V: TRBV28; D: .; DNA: TGTGCCAGCAGGAAATTGTTCCGACGGGGAGGAACGAACATTGAAGCTTTCTTT; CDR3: CASRKLFRRGGTNIEAFF
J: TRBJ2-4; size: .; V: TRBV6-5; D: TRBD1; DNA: TGTGCCAGCAGTTCACAGGGGGTCAAAAACATTCAGTACTTC; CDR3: CASSSQGVKNIQYF
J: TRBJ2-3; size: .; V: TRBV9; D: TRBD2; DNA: TGTGCCAGCAGCTTCTTAGCGGGGGGGAACACAGATACGCAGTATTTT; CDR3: CASSFLAGGNTDTQYF
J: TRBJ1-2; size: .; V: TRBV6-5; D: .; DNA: TGTGCCAGCAGTTACGGGGCAGGCTATGGCTACACCTTC; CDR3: CASSYGAGYGYTF
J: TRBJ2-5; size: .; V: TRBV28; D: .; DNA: TGTGCCAGCAGTTTTGGCGCTCTGCGGGAGACCCAGTACTTC; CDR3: CASSFGALRETQYF
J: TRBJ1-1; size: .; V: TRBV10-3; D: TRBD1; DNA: TGTGCCATCAGCTCACAGGGGTACGCTGAAGCTTTCTTT; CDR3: CAISSQGYAEAFF
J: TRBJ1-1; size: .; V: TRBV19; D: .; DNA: TGTGCCAGTAGTGCAACAGGGAGCACTGAAGCTTTCTTT; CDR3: CASSATGSTEAFF
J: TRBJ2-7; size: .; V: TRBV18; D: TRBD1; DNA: TGTGCCAGCTCACCCAGGGACAGATCTACGGAGCAGTACTTC; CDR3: CASSPRDRSTEQYF
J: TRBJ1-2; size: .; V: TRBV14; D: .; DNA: TGTGCCAGCAGTGCCGGGGTCCTTAACTATGGCTACACCTTC; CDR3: CASSAGVLNYGYTF
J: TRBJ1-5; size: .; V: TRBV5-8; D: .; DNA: TGTGCCAGCAGCTTAAGGGGTGGTATTGGCAATCAGCCCCAGCATTTT; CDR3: CASSLRGGIGNQPQHF
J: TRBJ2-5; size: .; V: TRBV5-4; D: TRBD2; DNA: TGTGCCAGCAGCTTGAACTCGGGGGGGGCCGGAGAGACCCAGTACTTC; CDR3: CASSLNSGGAGETQYF
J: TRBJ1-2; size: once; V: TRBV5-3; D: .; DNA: TGTGCCAGAAGGTCCTACGTGGATGGCTACACCTTC; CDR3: CARRSYVDGYTF
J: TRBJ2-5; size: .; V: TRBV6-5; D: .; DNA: TGTGCCAGCAGTCAGGGGGGAGAGACCCAGTACTTC; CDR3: CASSQGGETQYF
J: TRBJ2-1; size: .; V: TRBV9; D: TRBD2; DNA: TGTGCCAGCAGCCCTAGCCCCTTAGCGGGGGCCAACAATGAGCAGTTCTTC; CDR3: CASSPSPLAGANNEQFF
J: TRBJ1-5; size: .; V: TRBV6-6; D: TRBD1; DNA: TGTGCCAGCAGGGATACAGGGGCAAATCAGCCCCAGCATTTT; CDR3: CASRDTGANQPQHF
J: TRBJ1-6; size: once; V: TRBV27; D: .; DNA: TGTGCCAGCAGTTATGCCAGAAGGGGGACATCACCCCTCCACTTT; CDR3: CASSYARRGTSPLHF